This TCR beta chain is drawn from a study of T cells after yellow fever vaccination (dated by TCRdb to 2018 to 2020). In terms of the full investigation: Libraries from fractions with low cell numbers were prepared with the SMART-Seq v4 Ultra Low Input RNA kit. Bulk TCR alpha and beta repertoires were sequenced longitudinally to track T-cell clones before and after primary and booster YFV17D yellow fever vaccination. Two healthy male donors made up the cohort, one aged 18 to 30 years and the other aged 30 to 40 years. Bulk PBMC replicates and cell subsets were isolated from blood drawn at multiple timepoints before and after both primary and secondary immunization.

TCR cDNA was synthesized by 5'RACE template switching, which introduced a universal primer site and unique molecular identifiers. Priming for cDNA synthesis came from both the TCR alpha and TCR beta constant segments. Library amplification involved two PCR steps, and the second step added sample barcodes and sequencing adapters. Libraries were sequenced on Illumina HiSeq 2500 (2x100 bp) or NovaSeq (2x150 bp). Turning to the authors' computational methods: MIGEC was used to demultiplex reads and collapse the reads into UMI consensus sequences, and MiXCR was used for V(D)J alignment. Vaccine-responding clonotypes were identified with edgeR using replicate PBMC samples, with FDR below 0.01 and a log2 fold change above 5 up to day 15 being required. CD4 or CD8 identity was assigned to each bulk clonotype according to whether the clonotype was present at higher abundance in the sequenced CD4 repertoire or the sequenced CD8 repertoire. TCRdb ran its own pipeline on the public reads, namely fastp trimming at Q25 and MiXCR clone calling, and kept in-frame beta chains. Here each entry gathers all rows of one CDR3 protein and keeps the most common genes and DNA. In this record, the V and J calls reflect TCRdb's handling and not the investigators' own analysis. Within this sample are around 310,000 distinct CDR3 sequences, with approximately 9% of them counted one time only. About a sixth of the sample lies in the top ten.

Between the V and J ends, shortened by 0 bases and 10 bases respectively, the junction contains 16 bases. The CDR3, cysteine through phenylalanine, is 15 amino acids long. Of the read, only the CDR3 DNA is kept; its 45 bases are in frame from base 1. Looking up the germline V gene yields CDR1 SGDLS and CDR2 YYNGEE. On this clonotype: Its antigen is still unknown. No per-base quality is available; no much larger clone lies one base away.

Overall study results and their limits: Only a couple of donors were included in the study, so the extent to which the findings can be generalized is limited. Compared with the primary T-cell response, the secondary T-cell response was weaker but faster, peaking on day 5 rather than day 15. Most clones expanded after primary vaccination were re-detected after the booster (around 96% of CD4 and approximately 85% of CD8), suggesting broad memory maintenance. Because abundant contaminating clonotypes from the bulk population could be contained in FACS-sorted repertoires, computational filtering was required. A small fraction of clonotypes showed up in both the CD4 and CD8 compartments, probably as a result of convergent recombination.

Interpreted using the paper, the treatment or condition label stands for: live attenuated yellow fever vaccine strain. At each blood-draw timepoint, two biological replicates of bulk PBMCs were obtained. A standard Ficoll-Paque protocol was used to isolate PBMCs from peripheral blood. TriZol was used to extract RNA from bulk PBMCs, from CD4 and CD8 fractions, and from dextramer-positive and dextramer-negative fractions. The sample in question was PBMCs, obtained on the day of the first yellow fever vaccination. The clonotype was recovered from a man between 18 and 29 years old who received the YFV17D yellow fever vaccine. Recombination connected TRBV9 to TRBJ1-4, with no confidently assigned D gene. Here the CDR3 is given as CASSVGPRQSGKLFF. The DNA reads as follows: TGTGCCAGCAGCGTAGGCCCCCGGCAGTCGGGAAAACTGTTTTTT.